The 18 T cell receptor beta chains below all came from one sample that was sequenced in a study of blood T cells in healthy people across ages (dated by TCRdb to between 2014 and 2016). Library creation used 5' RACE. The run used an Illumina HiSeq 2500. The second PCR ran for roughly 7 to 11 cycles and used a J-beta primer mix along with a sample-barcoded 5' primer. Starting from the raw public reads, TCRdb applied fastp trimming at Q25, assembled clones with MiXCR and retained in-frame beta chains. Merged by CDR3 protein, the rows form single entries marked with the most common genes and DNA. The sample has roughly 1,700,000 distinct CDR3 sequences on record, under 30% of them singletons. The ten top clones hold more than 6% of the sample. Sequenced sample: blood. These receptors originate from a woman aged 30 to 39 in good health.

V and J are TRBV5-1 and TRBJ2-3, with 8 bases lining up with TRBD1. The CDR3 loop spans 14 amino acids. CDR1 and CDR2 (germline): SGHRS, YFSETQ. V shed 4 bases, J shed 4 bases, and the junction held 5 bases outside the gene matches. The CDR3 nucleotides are TGCGCCAGCAGCAAGGACAGGGTCCCAGATACGCAGTATTTT. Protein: CASSKDRVPDTQYF.

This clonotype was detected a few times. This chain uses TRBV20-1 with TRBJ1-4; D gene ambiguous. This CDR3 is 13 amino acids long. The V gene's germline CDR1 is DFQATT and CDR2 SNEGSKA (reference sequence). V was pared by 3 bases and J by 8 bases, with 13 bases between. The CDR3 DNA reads TGCAGTGCTAGGGGCCCGGGCCTAGAAAAACTGTTTTTT. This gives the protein CSARGPGLEKLFF.

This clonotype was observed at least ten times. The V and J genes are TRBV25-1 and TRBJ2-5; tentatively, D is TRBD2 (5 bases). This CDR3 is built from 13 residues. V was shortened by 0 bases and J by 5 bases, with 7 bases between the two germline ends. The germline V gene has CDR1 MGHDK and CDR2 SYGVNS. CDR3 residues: CASSEYRGETQYF. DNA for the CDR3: TGTGCCAGCAGTGAATATCGAGGGGAGACCCAGTACTTC.

The CDR3, as DNA: TGCAGTGCTAGAGAGCAACAGGGGTTCAGACAGCCCCAGCATTTT. It codes for CSAREQQGFRQPQHF. The rearrangement joins TRBV20-1 to TRBJ1-5, with 7 bases that match TRBD1. The CDR3 sequence is 15 residues long. Germline CDR1 is DFQATT and CDR2 is SNEGSKA (reference sequence). The V segment lost 0 bases and the J segment 7 bases; nucleotides outside the gene matches: 9.

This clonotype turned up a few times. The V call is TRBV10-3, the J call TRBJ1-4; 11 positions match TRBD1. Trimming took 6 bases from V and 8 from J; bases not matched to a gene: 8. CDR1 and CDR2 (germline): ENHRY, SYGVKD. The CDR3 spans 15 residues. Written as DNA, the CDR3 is TGTGCCATCAGAGCGGGACAGGGGGTTGGAGAAAAACTGTTTTTT. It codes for CAIRAGQGVGEKLFF.

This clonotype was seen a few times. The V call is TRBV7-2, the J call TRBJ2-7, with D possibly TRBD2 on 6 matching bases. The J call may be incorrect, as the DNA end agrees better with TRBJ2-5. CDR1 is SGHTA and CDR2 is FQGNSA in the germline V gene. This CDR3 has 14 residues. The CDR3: CASSLDPSAGTQYF. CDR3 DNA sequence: TGTGCCAGCAGCTTAGACCCTAGCGCAGGGACCCAGTACTTC.

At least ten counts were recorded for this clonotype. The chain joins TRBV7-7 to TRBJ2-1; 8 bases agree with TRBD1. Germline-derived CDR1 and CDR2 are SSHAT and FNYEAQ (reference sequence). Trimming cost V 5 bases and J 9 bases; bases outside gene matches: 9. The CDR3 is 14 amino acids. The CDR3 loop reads CASSKTTGVGEQFF. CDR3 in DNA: TGTGCCAGCAGCAAAACGACAGGGGTCGGTGAGCAGTTCTTC.

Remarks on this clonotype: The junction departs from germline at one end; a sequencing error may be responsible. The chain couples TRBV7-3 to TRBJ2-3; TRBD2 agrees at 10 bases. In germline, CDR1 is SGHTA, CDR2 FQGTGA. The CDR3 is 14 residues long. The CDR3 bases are TGTGCCGGCAGCTCAGGACTAGCGGCAGATACGCAGTATTTT. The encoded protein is CAGSSGLAADTQYF.

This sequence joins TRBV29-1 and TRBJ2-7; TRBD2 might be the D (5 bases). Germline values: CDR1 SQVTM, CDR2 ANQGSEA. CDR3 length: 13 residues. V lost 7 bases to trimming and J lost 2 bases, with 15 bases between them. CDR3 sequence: CSGSAGDPYEQYF. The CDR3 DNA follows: TGCAGCGGGAGCGCCGGGGATCCCTACGAGCAGTACTTC.

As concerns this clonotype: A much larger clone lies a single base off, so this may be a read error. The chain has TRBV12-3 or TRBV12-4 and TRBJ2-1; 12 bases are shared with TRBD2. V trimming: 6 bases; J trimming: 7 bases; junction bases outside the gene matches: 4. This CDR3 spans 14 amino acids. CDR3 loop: CASRQTSGSNEQFF. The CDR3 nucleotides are TGTGCCAGCAGGCAGACTAGCGGGAGTAATGAGCAGTTCTTC.

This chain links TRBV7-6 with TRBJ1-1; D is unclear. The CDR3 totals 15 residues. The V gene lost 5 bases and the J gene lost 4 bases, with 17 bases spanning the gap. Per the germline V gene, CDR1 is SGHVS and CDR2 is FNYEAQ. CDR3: CASSAQTDSFTEAFF. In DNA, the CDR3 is TGTGCCAGCAGCGCCCAAACGGATTCCTTCACTGAAGCTTTCTTT.

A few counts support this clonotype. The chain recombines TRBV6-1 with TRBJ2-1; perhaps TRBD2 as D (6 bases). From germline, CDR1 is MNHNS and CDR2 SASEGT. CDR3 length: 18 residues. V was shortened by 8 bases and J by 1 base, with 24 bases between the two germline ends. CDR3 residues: CASYRGGDPYLSYNEQFF. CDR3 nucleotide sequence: TGTGCCAGCTATAGGGGCGGGGACCCATATTTATCCTACAATGAGCAGTTCTTC.

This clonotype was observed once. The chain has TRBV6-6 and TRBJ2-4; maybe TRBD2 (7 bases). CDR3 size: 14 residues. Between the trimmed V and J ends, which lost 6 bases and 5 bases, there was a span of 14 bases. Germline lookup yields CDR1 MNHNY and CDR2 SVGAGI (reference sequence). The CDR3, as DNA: TGTGCCAGCAGAGAGGGGGGGGGGGAAAACATTCAGTACTTC. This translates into CASREGGGENIQYF.

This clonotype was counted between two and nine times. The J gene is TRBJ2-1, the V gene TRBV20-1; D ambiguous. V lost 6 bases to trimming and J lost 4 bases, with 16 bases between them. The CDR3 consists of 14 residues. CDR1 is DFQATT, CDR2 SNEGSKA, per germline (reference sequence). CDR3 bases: TGCAGTGCGTCACCGGCATCGGCGTACAATGAGCAGTTCTTC. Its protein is CSASPASAYNEQFF.

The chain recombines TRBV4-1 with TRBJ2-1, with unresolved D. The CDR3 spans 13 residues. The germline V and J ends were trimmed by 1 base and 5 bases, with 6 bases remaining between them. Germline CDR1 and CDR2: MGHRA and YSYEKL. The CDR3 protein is CASSQGEDNEQFF. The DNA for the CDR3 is TGCGCCAGCAGCCAAGGAGAGGACAATGAGCAGTTCTTC.

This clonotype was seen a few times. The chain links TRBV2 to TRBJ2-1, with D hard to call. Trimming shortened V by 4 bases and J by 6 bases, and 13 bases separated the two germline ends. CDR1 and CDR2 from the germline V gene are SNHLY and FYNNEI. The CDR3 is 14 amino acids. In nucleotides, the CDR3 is TGTGCCAGCAGTGGATATCTCCTCCCCAATGAGCAGTTCTTC. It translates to CASSGYLLPNEQFF.

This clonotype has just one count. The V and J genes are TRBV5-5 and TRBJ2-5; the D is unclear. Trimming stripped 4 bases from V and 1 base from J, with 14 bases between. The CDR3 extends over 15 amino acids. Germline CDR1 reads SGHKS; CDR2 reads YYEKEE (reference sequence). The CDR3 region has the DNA TGTGCCAGCAGCATAGGACCCAATACCCAAGAGACCCAGTACTTC. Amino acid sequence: CASSIGPNTQETQYF.

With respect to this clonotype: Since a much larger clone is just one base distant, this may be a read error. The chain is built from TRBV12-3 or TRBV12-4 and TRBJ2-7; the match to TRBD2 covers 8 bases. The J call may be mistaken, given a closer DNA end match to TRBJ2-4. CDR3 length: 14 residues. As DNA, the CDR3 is TGTGCCAGCAGTGCCGGGGGGGGCAAGTACATTCAGTACTTC. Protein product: CASSAGGGKYIQYF.